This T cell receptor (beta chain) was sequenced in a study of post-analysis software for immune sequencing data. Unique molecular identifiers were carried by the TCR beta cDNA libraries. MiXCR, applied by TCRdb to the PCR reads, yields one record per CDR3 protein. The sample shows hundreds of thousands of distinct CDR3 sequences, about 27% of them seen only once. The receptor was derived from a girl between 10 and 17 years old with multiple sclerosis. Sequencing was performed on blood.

DNA of the CDR3: TGTGCCAGCAGTCTACTTGGTGCTCAGCCCCAGCATTTT. The encoded protein is CASSLLGAQPQHF. The V gene is TRBV28, the J gene TRBJ1-5; no definite D call. CDR1 is MDHEN, CDR2 SYDVKM, per germline. The CDR3 runs 13 residues. V was cut by 5 bases and J by 6 bases, with 11 bases left in between.